A selection of T cell receptor beta chains follows, all from one sample in a study of blood T cells in healthy people across ages. Each CDR3 protein gets one entry after TCRdb re-called the 5' RACE reads with MiXCR. The sample has around 400,000 distinct CDR3 sequences, roughly half seen once; the top ten hold about 54%. The specimen was blood. The receptors shown here come from a man aged 55-75 years in good health. CDR3s include the opening cysteine and the closing phenylalanine or tryptophan. Only part of the rows carry a size: once, few, many, or a class if the clone is expanded.

cdr3_length: 10; v_call: TRBV18; clone_size: once; cdr3_aa: CASSWGTQYF
cdr3_length: 15; v_call: TRBV5-1; clone_size: .; cdr3_aa: CASSPGTEINYGYTF
cdr3_length: 14; v_call: TRBV12-3/TRBV12-4; clone_size: many; cdr3_aa: CASSKSPSYNEQFF
cdr3_length: 11; v_call: TRBV7-8; clone_size: .; cdr3_aa: CASSPTDMQYF
cdr3_length: 16; v_call: TRBV14; clone_size: .; cdr3_aa: CASSRTWRGAYNEQFF
cdr3_length: 19; v_call: TRBV4-3; clone_size: few; cdr3_aa: CASSQGLGGSSSGANVLTF
cdr3_length: 14; v_call: TRBV7-2; clone_size: .; cdr3_aa: CASSLGGRVNEQYF
cdr3_length: 11; v_call: TRBV28; clone_size: .; cdr3_aa: CAIGGYNGCTF
cdr3_length: 15; v_call: TRBV5-4; clone_size: .; cdr3_aa: CASSLEAGGTDTQYF
cdr3_length: 12; v_call: TRBV20-1; clone_size: many; cdr3_aa: CSAVRPLNEQFF
cdr3_length: 15; v_call: TRBV12-3/TRBV12-4; clone_size: .; cdr3_aa: CASSLATGPTHEQYF
cdr3_length: 15; v_call: TRBV5-5; clone_size: .; cdr3_aa: CASSFMGDSNQPQHF
cdr3_length: 15; v_call: TRBV25-1; clone_size: few; cdr3_aa: CASSDGGFSTDTQYF
cdr3_length: 14; v_call: TRBV10-3; clone_size: many; cdr3_aa: CAISSWDSNYGYTF
cdr3_length: 15; v_call: TRBV20-1; clone_size: .; cdr3_aa: CSAKYSTRGQETQYF
cdr3_length: 17; v_call: TRBV5-1; clone_size: many; cdr3_aa: CASSGSSGNIRRETQYF
cdr3_length: 11; v_call: TRBV6-2/TRBV6-3; clone_size: .; cdr3_aa: CATGGGSEQYF
cdr3_length: 13; v_call: TRBV18; clone_size: .; cdr3_aa: CASSPQSGQGLFF
cdr3_length: 12; v_call: TRBV20-1; clone_size: few; cdr3_aa: CSTLEGSDTQYF
cdr3_length: 13; v_call: TRBV6-2/TRBV6-3; clone_size: few; cdr3_aa: CASSPTSGGEQYF
cdr3_length: 16; v_call: TRBV5-5; clone_size: few; cdr3_aa: CASSSVELSNTGELFF
cdr3_length: 16; v_call: TRBV29-1; clone_size: .; cdr3_aa: CSVQVMRTGSVYEQYF
cdr3_length: 15; v_call: TRBV9; clone_size: many; cdr3_aa: CASSHRTGGQNIQYF
cdr3_length: 14; v_call: TRBV20-1; clone_size: once; cdr3_aa: CSAAPDTKGGGYTF
cdr3_length: 13; v_call: TRBV6-2/TRBV6-3; clone_size: many; cdr3_aa: CATRGSSYNEQFF
cdr3_length: 14; v_call: TRBV12-3/TRBV12-4; clone_size: .; cdr3_aa: CASSASGRKYGYTF
cdr3_length: 11; v_call: TRBV2; clone_size: few; cdr3_aa: CASVGTAEQFF
cdr3_length: 16; v_call: TRBV20-1; clone_size: .; cdr3_aa: CSASPFLLNYNSPLHF
cdr3_length: 13; v_call: TRBV29-1; clone_size: many; cdr3_aa: CSTGGTGRGAQYF
cdr3_length: 13; v_call: TRBV19; clone_size: .; cdr3_aa: CASSISGTDAQYF